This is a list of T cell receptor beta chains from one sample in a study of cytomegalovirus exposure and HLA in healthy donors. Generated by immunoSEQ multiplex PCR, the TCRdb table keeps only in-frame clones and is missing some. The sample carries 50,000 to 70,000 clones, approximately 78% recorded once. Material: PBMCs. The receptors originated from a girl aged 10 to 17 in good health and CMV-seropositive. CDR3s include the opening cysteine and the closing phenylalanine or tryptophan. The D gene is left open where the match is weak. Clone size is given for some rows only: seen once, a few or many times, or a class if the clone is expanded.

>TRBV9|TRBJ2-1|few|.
TGTGCCAGCAGCGTAGAGCAGGGGAATGAGCAGTTCTTC
CASSVEQGNEQFF
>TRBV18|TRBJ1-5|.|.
TGTGCCAGCTCACGCATCAGGGCGCATCAGCCCCAGCATTTT
CASSRIRAHQPQHF
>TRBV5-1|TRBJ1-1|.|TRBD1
TGCGCCAGCAGCCACCGGGACAGGAGTATGGGTGAAGCTTTCTTT
CASSHRDRSMGEAFF
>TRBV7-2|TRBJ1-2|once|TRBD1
TGTGCCAGCAGCCTGAAGGGACAGGGATTCGCTAACTATGGCTACACCTTC
CASSLKGQGFANYGYTF
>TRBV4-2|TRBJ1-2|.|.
TGTGCCAGCAGGGTCGACAAACACTATGGCTACACCTTC
CASRVDKHYGYTF
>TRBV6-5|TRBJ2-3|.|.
TGTGCCAGCAGTTACGACGGAGGGCCCGGGGCAGATACGCAGTATTTT
CASSYDGGPGADTQYF
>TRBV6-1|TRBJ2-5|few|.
TGTGCCAGCAACCGGGTTCAAGAGACCCAGTACTTC
CASNRVQETQYF
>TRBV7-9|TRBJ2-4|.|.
TGTGCCAGCAGCTTCGGACTGGGCAAAAACATTCAGTACTTC
CASSFGLGKNIQYF
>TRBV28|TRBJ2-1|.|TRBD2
TGTGCCAGCAGTTGGAGTAGCGGGTTGTCCTACAATGAGCAGTTCTTC
CASSWSSGLSYNEQFF
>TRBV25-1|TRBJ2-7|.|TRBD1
TGTGCCAGCAGTGACGGGACAGGCACGAACTCCTACGAGCAGTACTTC
CASSDGTGTNSYEQYF
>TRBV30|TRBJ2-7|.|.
TGTGCCTGGACCGGAGCCTACGAGCAGTACTTC
CAWTGAYEQYF
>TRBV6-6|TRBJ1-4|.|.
TGTGCCAGCAGTTACCCAGGGTTGGGCGCTGAAAAACTGTTTTTT
CASSYPGLGAEKLFF
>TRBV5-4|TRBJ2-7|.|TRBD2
TGTGCCAGCAGCTGGAGCGGGAGGAACGAGCAGTACTTC
CASSWSGRNEQYF
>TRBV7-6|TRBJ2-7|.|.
TGTGCCAGCAGCTTATTTGAGGACTCCTACGAGCAGTACTTC
CASSLFEDSYEQYF
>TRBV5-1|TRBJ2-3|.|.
TGCGCCAGCATGAGAGGGAACACAGATACGCAGTATTTT
CASMRGNTDTQYF
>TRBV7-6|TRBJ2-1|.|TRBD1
TGTGCCAGCAGCTGGGACAGGGGGTCCGAGCAGTTCTTC
CASSWDRGSEQFF
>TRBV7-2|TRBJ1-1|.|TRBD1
TGTGCCAGCAGCATTGGGGGACAGGCCTCTGAAGCTTTCTTT
CASSIGGQASEAFF
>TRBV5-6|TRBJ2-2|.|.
TGTGCCAGCAGCTTTCAGCGGTTTGGGGAGCTGTTTTTT
CASSFQRFGELFF
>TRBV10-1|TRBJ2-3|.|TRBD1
TGCGCCAGCAGTGAGAATACAGGGGGGTATACGCAGTATTTT
CASSENTGGYTQYF
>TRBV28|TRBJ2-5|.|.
TGTGCCAGCAGTCCCCTTTTCGAGTTCCGGGAGACCCAGTACTTC
CASSPLFEFRETQYF
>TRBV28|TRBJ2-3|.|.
TGTGCCAGCCATAGCACAGATACGCAGTATTTT
CASHSTDTQYF
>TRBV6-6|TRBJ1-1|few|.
TGTGCCAGCAGTTCTCTATCCACTGAAGCTTTCTTT
CASSSLSTEAFF
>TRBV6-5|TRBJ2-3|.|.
TGTGCCAGCAGCTACGATCCCCGAGTCACAGATACGCAGTATTTT
CASSYDPRVTDTQYF
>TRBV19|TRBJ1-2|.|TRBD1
TGTGCCAGTAGCCTGAGGGGGCGCAGCTACACCTTC
CASSLRGRSYTF
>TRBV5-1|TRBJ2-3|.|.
TGCGCCAGCAGCAAAACAGGGAGGGGGAGCACAGATACGCAGTATTTT
CASSKTGRGSTDTQYF
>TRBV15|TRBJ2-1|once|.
TGTGCCACCAGCAGAGAGGCCACAAGGTCCCCCGGGAATGAGCAGTTCTTC
CATSREATRSPGNEQFF
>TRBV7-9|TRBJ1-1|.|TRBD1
TGTGCCAGCAGCTCCTTTTTCAGGGACAGGGGGACTGAAGCTTTCTTT
CASSSFFRDRGTEAFF
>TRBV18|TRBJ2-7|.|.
TGTGCCAGCTCACCACAGGGCAGGGGATACGAGCAGTACTTC
CASSPQGRGYEQYF
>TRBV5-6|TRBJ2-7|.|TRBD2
TGTGCCAGCAGCTTAGGGCTAGCGGAAGCCTACGAGCAGTACTTC
CASSLGLAEAYEQYF
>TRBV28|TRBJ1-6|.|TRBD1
TGTGCCAGCAGCCCCGGGACAGACCATTCACCCCTCCACTTT
CASSPGTDHSPLHF
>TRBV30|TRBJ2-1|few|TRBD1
TGTGCCTGGAGGAACTACGGACAGGTTCTATTCAATGAGCAGTTCTTC
CAWRNYGQVLFNEQFF
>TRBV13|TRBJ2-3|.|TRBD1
TGTGCCAGCAGCTTAGCGGCCCACAGGGGTACGCAGTATTTT
CASSLAAHRGTQYF
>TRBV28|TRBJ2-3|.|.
TGTGCCAGCAGCCTGGGGGCCCCCGTTGGCACAGATACGCAGTATTTT
CASSLGAPVGTDTQYF
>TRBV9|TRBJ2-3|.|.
TGTGCCAGCAGCGTAGCTACTTGGGCGGAGGGCCTGGGTAAGAGGAGCACAGATACGCAGTATTTT
CASSVATWAEGLGKRSTDTQYF
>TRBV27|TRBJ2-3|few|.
TGTGCCAGCTTTTCCCGACAGTTATCGGAGCTTACGCAGTATTTT
CASFSRQLSELTQYF
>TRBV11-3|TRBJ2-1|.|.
TGTGCCAGCAGCTTTTCGCGCCTAGCCAATGAGCAGTTCTTC
CASSFSRLANEQFF
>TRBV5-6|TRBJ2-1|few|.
TGTGCCAGCAGCTCAGTTTACAATGAGCAGTTCTTC
CASSSVYNEQFF
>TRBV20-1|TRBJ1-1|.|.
TGCAGTGCTGGGACATCCTCAGCTTTCTTT
CSAGTSSAFF
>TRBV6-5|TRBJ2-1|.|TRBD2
TGTGCCAGCAGAGTACTAGCGGGAGTTGATGATGAGCAGTTCTTC
CASRVLAGVDDEQFF
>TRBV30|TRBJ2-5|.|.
TGTGCCTGGAGTTACAGCAACCTAGGGGGAGAGACCCAGTACTTC
CAWSYSNLGGETQYF
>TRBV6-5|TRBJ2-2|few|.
TGTGCCAGCCACCGGACTGACACCGGGGAGCTGTTTTTT
CASHRTDTGELFF
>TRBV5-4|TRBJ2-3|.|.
TGTGCCAGCAGCTTGCGACAGGGCACAGATACGCAGTATTTT
CASSLRQGTDTQYF
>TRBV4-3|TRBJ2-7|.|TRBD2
TGCGCCAGCAGCCAAGAACTAGCGGGAGTCTACGAGCAGTACTTC
CASSQELAGVYEQYF
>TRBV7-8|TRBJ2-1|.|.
TGTGCCAGCAGCTTAGGGCCAAGCTCCTACAATGAGCAGTTCTTC
CASSLGPSSYNEQFF